Sequencing of this T cell receptor beta chain was carried out in a study of regulatory T cells in long-lasting Graves disease (dated by TCRdb to the early 2020s). About the investigation overall: Persistent Graves' disease meant more than 5 years of antithyroid drug treatment with TSH receptor autoantibodies that stayed positive. Peripheral blood TCR sequencing and RNA sequencing compared persistent Graves' disease patients with newly diagnosed Graves' disease patients. The study was registered as a clinical trial and conducted in China. In the clinical cohort, patients with persistent Graves' disease had used antithyroid drugs for an average of roughly ten years. A total of about 35 samples underwent TCR sequencing, from some 13 patients with persistent Graves' disease and some 20 patients with newly diagnosed Graves' disease.

To prepare the library, multiplex PCR was applied. Data came from an Illumina HiSeq 4000. TCR beta libraries were built with iRepertoire HTBI primers and Arm-PCR amplification of CDR3 regions. Before sequencing, the PCR products underwent gel purification. As for the original processing: Gene usage analysis of CDR3 amino acid clonotypes relied on the roughly 60 TRBV and 15 or so TRBJ segments identified across samples. COPE and FqMerger were used to merge the filtered high-quality paired reads into contigs. BLAST was used to align contigs to IMGT TRBV, TRBD and TRBJ reference genes, with CDR3 defined following IMGT. Highly expanded clones were defined as clonotypes with a frequency above 0.1%. Shannon entropy was used to measure repertoire diversity, and the Gini coefficient was used to measure V-J evenness. A clonotype was considered public if more than one individual shared it. TCRdb redid the processing of the public reads, applying fastp at Q25 and MiXCR, and retained in-frame beta chains. Here each entry gathers all rows of one CDR3 protein and keeps the most common genes and DNA. TCRdb's processing, not the authors', yielded these V and J calls. The sample table records approximately 290,000 distinct CDR3 sequences; around 20% of these occur just once. Roughly 50% of the sample comes from the top ten.

Trimming at the junction amounts to 6 bases on V and 13 bases on J, and the germline ends lie 9 bases apart. From the cysteine up to the phenylalanine, the CDR3 has a length of 8 residues. Of the read, only the CDR3 DNA is kept; its 24 bases are in frame from base 1. According to the germline V gene (reference sequence), CDR1 reads DFQATT and CDR2 reads SNEGSKA. General findings and caveats noted by the study authors: Preferential use of TRBV28, TRBJ1-2 and TRBJ2-5 was observed in persistent disease, whereas TRBV20-1 and TRBJ2-1 were favored in newly diagnosed disease. Only peripheral blood was studied, because thyroid tissue, the primary lesion, was inaccessible. Compared with newly diagnosed patients, patients with persistent Graves' disease had lower TCR Shannon entropy and fewer highly expanded clones, which suggests clonal expansion. Sequencing and analysis were limited to the TCR beta chain. The authors noted that the small sample size was a limitation that may lower accuracy. More public clonotypes were shared among persistent patients (roughly 2,900) than among newly diagnosed patients (approximately 930).

This specimen's time point label, per the study, means: persistent/refractory GD, antithyroid drugs over 5 years with positive TRAb. For both TCR sequencing and RNA sequencing, RNA was extracted from PBMCs in TRIzol. The diagnosis of Graves' disease was made according to American Thyroid Association guidelines. Patients for the study were recruited at an endocrinology department in Xi'an, China. Each patient gave around 9 milliliters of peripheral blood, collected in an EDTA anticoagulant tube. PBMCs were isolated by Ficoll Paque Plus density gradient separation without further T cell sorting. An Agilent 2100 Bioanalyzer and agarose gel were used to check RNA quality, and a NanoDrop 2000 was used to measure RNA concentration. This clonotype showed up many times. The antigen this receptor binds is unknown. Per-base quality was not reported, and no clone a single base away is much larger than it.

This chain is built from TRBV20-1 and TRBJ1-2; no confident D gene assignment can be made. This TCR came from a female donor with Graves disease. This sample comprised peripheral blood mononuclear cells (PBMCs), obtained when the disease was refractory, from a patient treated with antithyroid drugs. The DNA sequence is TGCAGTGCCCCATGGGTCACCTTC. Its product reads: CSAPWVTF.